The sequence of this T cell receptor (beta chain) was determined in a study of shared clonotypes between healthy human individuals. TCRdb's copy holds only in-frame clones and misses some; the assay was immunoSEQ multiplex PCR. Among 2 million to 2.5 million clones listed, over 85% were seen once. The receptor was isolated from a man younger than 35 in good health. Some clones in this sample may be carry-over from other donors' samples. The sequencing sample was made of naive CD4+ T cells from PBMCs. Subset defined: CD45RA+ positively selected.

The DNA of the CDR3 is TGTGCCAGCAGCTTGGCCGTGAGTGATGAGCAGTTCTTC. Its translation is CASSLAVSDEQFF. The chain employs TRBV5-4 and TRBJ2-1; D unresolved. The CDR3 consists of 13 residues. CDR1 is SGHNT and CDR2 is YYREEE in the germline V gene (reference sequence). Trimming pared 0 bases from V and 8 bases from J, leaving 9 bases between.